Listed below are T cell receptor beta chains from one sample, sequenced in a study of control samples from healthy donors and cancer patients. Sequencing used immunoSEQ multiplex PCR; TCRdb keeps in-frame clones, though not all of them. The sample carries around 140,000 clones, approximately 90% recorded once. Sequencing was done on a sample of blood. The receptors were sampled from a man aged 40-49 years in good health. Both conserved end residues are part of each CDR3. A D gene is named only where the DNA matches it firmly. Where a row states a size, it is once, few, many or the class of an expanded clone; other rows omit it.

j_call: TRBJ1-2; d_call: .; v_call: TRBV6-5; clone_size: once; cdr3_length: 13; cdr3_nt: TGTGCCAGCAGTTACTCGACCCACTATGGCTACACCTTC; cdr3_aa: CASSYSTHYGYTF
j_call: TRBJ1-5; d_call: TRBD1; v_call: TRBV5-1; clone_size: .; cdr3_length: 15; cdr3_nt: TGCGCCAGCAGCTTGGAGACAGGGGGTGGTCAGCCCCAGCATTTT; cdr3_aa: CASSLETGGGQPQHF
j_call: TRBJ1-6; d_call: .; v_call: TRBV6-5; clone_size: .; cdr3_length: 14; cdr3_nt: TGTGCCTGCCCGAAAGGGCAGCCTGATTCACCCCTCCACTTT; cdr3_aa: CACPKGQPDSPLHF
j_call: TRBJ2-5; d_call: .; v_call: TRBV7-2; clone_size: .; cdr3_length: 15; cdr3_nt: TGTGCCAGCAGCTTATTGGGGGGGGGCCGATCAACCCAGTACTTC; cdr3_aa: CASSLLGGGRSTQYF
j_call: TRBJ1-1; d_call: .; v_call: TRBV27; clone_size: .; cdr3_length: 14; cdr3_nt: TGTGCCAGCAGTGTACAGATCATGAACACTGAAGCTTTCTTT; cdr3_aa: CASSVQIMNTEAFF
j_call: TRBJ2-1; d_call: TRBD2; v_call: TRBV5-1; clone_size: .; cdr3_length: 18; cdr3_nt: TGCGCCAGCCGCGCGACTAGCGGGGGCATAAGCTCCTACAATGAGCAGTTCTTC; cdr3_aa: CASRATSGGISSYNEQFF
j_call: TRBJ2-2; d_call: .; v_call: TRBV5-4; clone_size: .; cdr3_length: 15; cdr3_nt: TGTGCCAGCAGCTTGGTCAGGGGTAACACCGGGGAGCTGTTTTTT; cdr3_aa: CASSLVRGNTGELFF
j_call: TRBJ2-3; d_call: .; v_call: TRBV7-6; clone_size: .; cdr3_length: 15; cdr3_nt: TGTGCCAGCAGCTTAACAGCCGGAAACACAGATACGCAGTATTTT; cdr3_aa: CASSLTAGNTDTQYF
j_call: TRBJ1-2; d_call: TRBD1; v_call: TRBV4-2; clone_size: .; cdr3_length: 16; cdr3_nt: TGTGCCAGCAGCCAAGATATGGACAGGGATATCTATGGCTACACCTTC; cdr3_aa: CASSQDMDRDIYGYTF
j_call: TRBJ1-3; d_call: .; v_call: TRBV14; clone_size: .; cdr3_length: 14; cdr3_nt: TGTGCCAGCAGCCAAGACATCTCTGGAAACACCATATATTTT; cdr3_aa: CASSQDISGNTIYF
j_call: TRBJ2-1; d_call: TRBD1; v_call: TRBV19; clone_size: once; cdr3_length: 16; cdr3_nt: TGTGCCAGTAGTCTCTCCCGGACAGGGGGAGGTAATGAGCAGTTCTTC; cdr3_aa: CASSLSRTGGGNEQFF
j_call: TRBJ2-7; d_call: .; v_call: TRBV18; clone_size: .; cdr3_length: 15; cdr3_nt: TGTGCCAGCTCACTCCAACCGGGAGCCTCCTACGAGCAGTACTTC; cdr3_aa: CASSLQPGASYEQYF
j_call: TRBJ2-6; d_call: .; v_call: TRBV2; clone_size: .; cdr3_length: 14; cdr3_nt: TGTGCCAGCAGTAGGGCCTCTGGGGCCAACGTCCTGACTTTC; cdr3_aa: CASSRASGANVLTF
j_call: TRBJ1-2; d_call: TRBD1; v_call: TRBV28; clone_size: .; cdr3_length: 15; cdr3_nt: TGTGCCAGCAGTACGCCCCCGGGACAGGGATATGGCTACACCTTC; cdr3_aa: CASSTPPGQGYGYTF
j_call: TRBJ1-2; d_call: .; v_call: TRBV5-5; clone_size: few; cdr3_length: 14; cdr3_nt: TGTGCCAGCAGCGTCGACAGCGCTAACTATGGCTACACCTTC; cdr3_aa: CASSVDSANYGYTF
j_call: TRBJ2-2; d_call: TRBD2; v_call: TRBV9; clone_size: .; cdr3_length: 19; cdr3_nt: TGTGCCAGCAGCGTAGAAGGCGGTAGCGGGGGGGCCAACACCGGGGAGCTGTTTTTT; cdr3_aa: CASSVEGGSGGANTGELFF
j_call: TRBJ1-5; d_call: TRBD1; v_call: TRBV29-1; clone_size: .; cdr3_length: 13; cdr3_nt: TGCAGCGTTTCAGGGGGCCTTAATCAGCCCCAGCATTTT; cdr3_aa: CSVSGGLNQPQHF
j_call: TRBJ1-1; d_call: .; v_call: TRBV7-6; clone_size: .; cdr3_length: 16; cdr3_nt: TGTGCCAGCAGCCGCGCGGTTGGCGGTGGGGGGTCTGAAGCTTTCTTT; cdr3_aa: CASSRAVGGGGSEAFF
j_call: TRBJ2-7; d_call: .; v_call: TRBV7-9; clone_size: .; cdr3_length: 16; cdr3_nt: TGTGCCACCGTCGCAGGGTTGGGAGCGGATCGTGAAGAGCAGTACTTC; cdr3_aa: CATVAGLGADREEQYF
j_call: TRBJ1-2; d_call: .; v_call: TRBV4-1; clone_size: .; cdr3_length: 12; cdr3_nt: TGCGCCAGCAGCCAGGGGCTCCACCGCTACACCTTC; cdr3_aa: CASSQGLHRYTF
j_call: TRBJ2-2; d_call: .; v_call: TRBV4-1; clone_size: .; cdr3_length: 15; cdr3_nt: TGCGCCAGCAGCCAAGGTCCTGGGGACACCGGGGAGCTGTTTTTT; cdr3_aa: CASSQGPGDTGELFF
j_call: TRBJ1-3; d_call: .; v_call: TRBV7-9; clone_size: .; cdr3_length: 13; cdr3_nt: TGTGCCAGCAGCTTAGTGGACGGAAACACCATATATTTT; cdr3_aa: CASSLVDGNTIYF
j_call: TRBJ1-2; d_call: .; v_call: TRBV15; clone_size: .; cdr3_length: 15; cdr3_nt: TGTGCCACCAGCAGAGGACAGTCAGGGGTAAATGGCTACACCTTC; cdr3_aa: CATSRGQSGVNGYTF
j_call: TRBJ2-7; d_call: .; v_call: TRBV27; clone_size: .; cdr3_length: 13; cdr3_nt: TGTGCCAGCAAACAATCGGGGACCTACGAGCAGTACTTC; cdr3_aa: CASKQSGTYEQYF
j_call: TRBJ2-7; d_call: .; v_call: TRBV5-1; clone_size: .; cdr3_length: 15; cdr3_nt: TGCGCCAGCAGCTTGGCCGGGCTAGCGTTCTACGAGCAGTACTTC; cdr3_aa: CASSLAGLAFYEQYF
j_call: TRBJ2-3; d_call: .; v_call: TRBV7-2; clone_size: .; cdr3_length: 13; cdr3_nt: TGTGCCAGCAGCTTAATGCCAGAGGGTACGCAGTATTTT; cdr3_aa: CASSLMPEGTQYF
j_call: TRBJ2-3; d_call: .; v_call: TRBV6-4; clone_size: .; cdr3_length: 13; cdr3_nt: TGTGCCAGCAGTGAAACAGGCACAGATACGCAGTATTTT; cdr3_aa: CASSETGTDTQYF
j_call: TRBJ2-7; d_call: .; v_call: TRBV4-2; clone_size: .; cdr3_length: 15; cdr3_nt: TGTGCCAGCAGCCAAGGGGGGGGGCCTTTAGGCGAGCAGTACTTC; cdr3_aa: CASSQGGGPLGEQYF
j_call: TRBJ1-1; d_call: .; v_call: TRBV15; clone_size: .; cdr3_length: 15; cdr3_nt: TGTGCCACCAGCAGAGATCTAGGAATCGACACTGAAGCTTTCTTT; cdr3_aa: CATSRDLGIDTEAFF
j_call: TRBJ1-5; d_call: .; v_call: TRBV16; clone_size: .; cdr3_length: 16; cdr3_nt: TGTGCCAGCAGATCTCACAGGGTCGTCGAAGATCAGCCCCAGCATTTT; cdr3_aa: CASRSHRVVEDQPQHF
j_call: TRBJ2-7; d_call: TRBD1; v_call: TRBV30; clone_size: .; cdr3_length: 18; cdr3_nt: TGTGCCTGGAGTGCCTCCTTGGGACAGGGCTTAGGAACCTACGAGCAGTACTTC; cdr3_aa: CAWSASLGQGLGTYEQYF
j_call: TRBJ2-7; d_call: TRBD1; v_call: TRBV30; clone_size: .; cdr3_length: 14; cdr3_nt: TGTGCCCGATATTCCCGGGACAGGGATTACGAGCAGTACTTC; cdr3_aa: CARYSRDRDYEQYF